This note documents a single T cell receptor (beta chain) sequence. The antigen is undetermined. TCRdb's table, derived via immunoSEQ multiplex PCR, lists solely in-frame clones and lacks some. The sample holds roughly 120,000 clones, over 75% seen once. CDR1 and CDR2 (germline): SGHTS, YDEGEE. There are 13 residues in the CDR3. The V and J ends lost 4 bases and 3 bases respectively, with 8 bases between them. This sample stems from a study of graft-versus-host responses after intestinal transplantation. Overall study: Anti-thymocyte globulin served as induction for all recipients, who then took tacrolimus and steroids for about three years.

Study-wide points: Some GvH clones appeared in ileal mucosa or blood before recipient bone marrow.

This clonotype was sampled from a human donor who received an intestinal transplant. The input for sequencing was unstimulated CD4+ T cells sorted from spleen or lymph node cells, taken before intestinal transplant. The chain couples TRBV5-8 to TRBJ1-5; D is ambiguous. The CDR3 DNA reads TGTGCCAGCAGCGGCGGTCTCAATCAGCCCCAGCATTTT. The encoded protein is CASSGGLNQPQHF.